Listed below are T cell receptor beta chains from one sample, sequenced in a study of early T cells in non-severe SARS-CoV-2 infection. Each CDR3 protein gets one entry after TCRdb re-called the 5' RACE reads with MiXCR. The sample shows more than 85,000 distinct CDR3 sequences, roughly 17% of them seen only once. This specimen consisted of whole blood, obtained at baseline. These receptors were obtained from an adult who was a healthcare worker with PCR-confirmed SARS-CoV-2 infection or an uninfected control (not recorded which). Both conserved end residues are part of each CDR3. Fields, in order: D gene, clone size, CDR3 length, V gene, J gene, CDR3 protein, CDR3 DNA. A D gene is named only where the DNA matches it firmly. Clone sizes are given selectively: once, few, many, or a class where the clone is expanded.

.,.,15,TRBV20-1,TRBJ2-7,CSASTRDESSYEQYF,TGCAGTGCTAGCACCCGGGACGAAAGCTCCTACGAGCAGTACTTC
.,.,14,TRBV12-3/TRBV12-4,TRBJ1-4,CATTPGQRGEKLFF,TGTGCCACTACCCCAGGACAGCGGGGGGAAAAACTGTTTTTT
.,.,15,TRBV29-1,TRBJ1-6,CSADGESSYNSPLHF,TGCAGCGCGGACGGGGAGAGCTCCTATAATTCACCCCTCCACTTT
.,.,12,TRBV20-1,TRBJ2-1,CSARAGRNEQFF,TGCAGTGCTAGAGCAGGGAGGAATGAGCAGTTCTTC
.,.,15,TRBV7-3,TRBJ2-7,CASSFNGTRDYEQYF,TGTGCCAGCAGCTTCAATGGGACTCGGGACTACGAGCAGTACTTC
TRBD1,few,14,TRBV20-1,TRBJ2-7,CSARSRDRAYEQYF,TGCAGTGCTAGAAGCCGGGACAGGGCCTACGAGCAGTACTTC
.,.,14,TRBV9,TRBJ2-5,CASSVGQGWETQYF,TGTGCCAGCAGCGTAGGTCAGGGTTGGGAGACCCAGTACTTC
.,few,14,TRBV7-8,TRBJ2-5,CASRQTMGQETQYF,TGTGCCAGCCGCCAGACGATGGGACAAGAGACCCAGTACTTC
.,few,13,TRBV12-3/TRBV12-4,TRBJ1-2,CASSLGQGEGYTF,TGTGCCAGCAGTTTGGGTCAGGGTGAGGGCTACACCTTC
.,.,17,TRBV6-5,TRBJ2-3,CANRPRDSSYGTDTQYF,TGTGCCAACAGACCCCGGGACTCATCCTATGGCACAGATACGCAGTATTTT
.,.,15,TRBV18,TRBJ2-1,CASSPGQGNGIEQFF,TGTGCCAGCTCACCGGGGCAGGGGAACGGTATTGAGCAGTTCTTC